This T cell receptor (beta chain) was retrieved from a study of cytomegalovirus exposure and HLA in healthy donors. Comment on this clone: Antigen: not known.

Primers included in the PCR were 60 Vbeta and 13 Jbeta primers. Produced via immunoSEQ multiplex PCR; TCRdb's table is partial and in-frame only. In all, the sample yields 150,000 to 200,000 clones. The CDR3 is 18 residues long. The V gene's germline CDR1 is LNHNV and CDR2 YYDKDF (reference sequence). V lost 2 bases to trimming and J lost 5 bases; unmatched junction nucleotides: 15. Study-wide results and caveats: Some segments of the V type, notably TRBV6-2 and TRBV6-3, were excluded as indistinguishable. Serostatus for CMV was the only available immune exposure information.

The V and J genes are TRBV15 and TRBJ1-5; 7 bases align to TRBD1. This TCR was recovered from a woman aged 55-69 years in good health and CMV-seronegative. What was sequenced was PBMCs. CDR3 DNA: TGTGCCACCAGCAGACGGGTACAGGGGCCTCTTGGGCATCAGCCCCAGCATTTT. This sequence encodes CATSRRVQGPLGHQPQHF.